The entry below gives a single TCR beta chain sequence along with its context. What it binds is unknown. Generation of TCR cDNA used 5'RACE template switching (which added a universal primer site and UMIs). TCRdb re-derived calls from the 5' RACE reads in MiXCR, one entry per CDR3 protein. The sample contains a few hundred thousand distinct CDR3 sequences, around 3.6% of which appear only once. This specimen comes from a study of T cells after yellow fever vaccination. Study-level points and caveats: The study noted that FACS-sorted repertoires could contain abundant clonotypes contaminating from the bulk population.

CDR1 and CDR2 from the germline V gene are SGHNT and YYREEE (reference sequence). V lost 4 bases and J lost 3, with 9 bases in between. CDR3 length: 13 residues. This TCR was recovered from a man between 18 and 29 years old who received the YFV17D yellow fever vaccine. This specimen consisted of PBMCs, obtained on the day of the yellow fever booster vaccination. The chain carries TRBV5-4 and TRBJ2-3, with a tentative D call TRBD1 (6 bases). CDR3 residues: CASSRQETDTQYF. CDR3 coding DNA: TGTGCCAGCAGCCGACAGGAAACAGATACGCAGTATTTT.